These 22 T cell receptor beta chains came from one sample sequenced in a study of blood T cell repertoires in COVID-19. Clones were sequenced by immunoSEQ multiplex PCR, and TCRdb holds only the in-frame ones, with some missing. The repertoire holds around 83,000 clones, with approximately 90% as singletons. The sample taken for sequencing was peripheral blood. The receptor set was obtained from a man aged 65-85 years with active or convalescent COVID-19.

This clone was found once. The J gene is TRBJ1-4, the V gene TRBV28; unclear D gene. The CDR3 sequence is 15 residues long. V shed 5 bases and J shed 6 bases, with 16 bases lying between them. Germline values: CDR1 MDHEN, CDR2 SYDVKM. Here the CDR3 DNA reads TGTGCCAGCAGTCCCTTCCGGGGTGGGTATGAAAAACTGTTTTTT. Translated: CASSPFRGGYEKLFF.

The count of this clone is one. J is TRBJ2-1 and V is TRBV18; 10 positions match TRBD2. Germline CDR1 and CDR2: KGHSH and LQKENI. The CDR3 is made up of 16 amino acids. Germline trimming cut 1 base from V and 5 bases from J; bases unmatched to any gene: 5. The CDR3, as DNA: TGTGCCAGCTCACCACTGTCTAGCGGGAGTCACAATGAGCAGTTCTTC. Encoded protein: CASSPLSSGSHNEQFF.

The genes are TRBV15 and TRBJ2-5; 10 nucleotides align to TRBD1. Germline V gene lookup returns CDR1 LNHNV and CDR2 YYDKDF (reference sequence). The CDR3 loop spans 15 amino acids. Trimming took 5 bases from V and 5 from J; bases not matched to a gene: 8. CDR3 region: CATSLTGGAGETQYF. Written as DNA, the CDR3 is TGTGCCACCAGCTTGACAGGGGGCGCGGGGGAGACCCAGTACTTC.

The chain has TRBV6-1 and TRBJ1-3; D not resolved. Germline lookup yields CDR1 MNHNS and CDR2 SASEGT. The CDR3 has 13 amino acids. Trimming took off 3 bases at V and 0 bases at J, with 3 bases between the two ends. CDR3 region: CASSDRSGNTIYF. The CDR3 coding sequence is TGTGCCAGCAGTGATCGCTCTGGAAACACCATATATTTT.

The chain uses TRBV5-1 and TRBJ2-2; 9 nucleotides match TRBD2. CDR1 SGHRS and CDR2 YFSETQ come from the germline V gene. This CDR3 comprises 19 residues. V trimming: 5 bases; J trimming: 0 bases; junction bases outside the gene matches: 14. In DNA, the CDR3 is TGCGCCAGCAGGCCCCTTGGTGTTAGCGGGAGAACGAACACCGGGGAGCTGTTTTTT. This encodes CASRPLGVSGRTNTGELFF.

As to this clone: Mismatch with germline at one junction end may stem from a read error. The rearrangement joins TRBV10-3 to TRBJ1-2; 7 bases line up with TRBD1. Germline V gene lookup returns CDR1 ENHRY and CDR2 SYGVKD. The CDR3 runs 14 residues. CDR3 protein: CAISESRNPGQPSF. In DNA, the CDR3 is TGTGCCATCAGTGAGTCGAGGAATCCGGGACAGCCGTCCTTC.

In regard to this clone: The junction shows a germline mismatch at one end, possibly a read error. V usage is TRBV28 and J usage is TRBJ1-1; 8 bases map to TRBD1. The germline gives CDR1 MDHEN, CDR2 SYDVKM. This CDR3 contains 13 residues. This CDR3 is CANRAGTGLIWTF. In DNA form, the CDR3 reads TGTGCCAACCGCGCCGGGACAGGCCTGATATGGACTTTT.

In this sample, this clone turned up a few times. The chain employs TRBV28 and TRBJ1-6, with 9 bases lining up with TRBD1. The CDR3 loop spans 15 amino acids. Germline V CDR1 and CDR2: MDHEN, SYDVKM. Unmatched junction bases numbered 11, after V lost 8 bases and J lost 9 bases. The CDR3 loop reads CASWETGTGSSPLHF. CDR3 in DNA: TGTGCCAGCTGGGAAACCGGGACAGGGAGTTCACCCCTCCACTTT.

The chain combines TRBV4-1 with TRBJ1-5; D is unclear. Germline assignment: CDR1 MGHRA and CDR2 YSYEKL. Deletions cut 1 base from V and 1 base from J, with 11 bases between. The CDR3 totals 16 residues. The CDR3 is CASSQGSTHSNQPQHF. In nucleotides, the CDR3 is TGCGCCAGCAGCCAAGGGTCGACACACAGCAATCAGCCCCAGCATTTT.

A remark on this clone: Other nucleotide sequences in the sample specify the same CDR3. Here the CDR3 DNA reads TGTGCCACCAGCAGACAGGGGGACACTGAAGCTTTCTTT. Protein product: CATSRQGDTEAFF. The gene calls are TRBV15 and TRBJ1-1; TRBD1 matches 7 bases. Trimming at V came to 2 bases and at J to 3 bases, leaving 0 bases not matched to a gene. Germline assignment: CDR1 LNHNV and CDR2 YYDKDF (reference sequence). The CDR3 sequence is 13 residues long.

This chain joins TRBV28 and TRBJ2-2, with D possibly matching TRBD2 (5 bases). V shed 3 bases and J shed 10 bases, with 6 bases lying between them. CDR3 length equals 11 residues. The V gene's germline CDR1 is MDHEN and CDR2 SYDVKM. CDR3 DNA sequence: TGTGCCAGCAGTTTGCGGGTGGAGCTGTTTTTT. Protein: CASSLRVELFF. Supplemented by reference TRBV28 and TRBJ2-2, the full variable domain reads DVKVTQSSRYLVKRTGEKVFLECVQDMDHENMFWYRQDPGLGLRLIYFSYDVKMKEKGDIPEGYSVSREKKERFSLILESASTNQTSMYLCASSLRVELFFGEGSRLTVL.

In DNA, the CDR3 is TGTGCCATCAACCCTAGCGGGAGGATCGCCGGGGAGCTGTTTTTT. Amino acid sequence: CAINPSGRIAGELFF. This chain joins TRBV10-3 and TRBJ2-2, with 11 bases fitting TRBD2. Germline CDR1 is ENHRY and CDR2 is SYGVKD. The CDR3 is made up of 15 amino acids. V was pared by 7 bases and J by 6 bases, with 7 bases of the junction left unmatched.

V is TRBV18 and J is TRBJ2-7; weak D call: TRBD2 (6 bases). The CDR3 runs 15 residues. Germline V gene data show CDR1 as KGHSH and CDR2 as LQKENI. V was cut by 0 bases and J by 4 bases, with 13 bases left in between. CDR3 amino acids: CASSPPNPGEYEQYF. The CDR3 DNA is TGTGCCAGCTCACCACCGAACCCGGGAGAATACGAGCAGTACTTC.

This chain links TRBV18 with TRBJ2-6, with TRBD1 as a possible D gene (6 bases). The ends were cut back, 4 bases at V and 0 bases at J, with 13 bases in the middle. Germline CDR1 KGHSH, CDR2 LQKENI. CDR3 size: 17 residues. DNA of the CDR3: TGTGCCAGCTCACTAGTAGTACAGGGCTCTGGGGCCAACGTCCTGACTTTC. Translating gives CASSLVVQGSGANVLTF.

The J gene is TRBJ2-1, the V gene TRBV4-1; 13 bases are shared with TRBD2. Germline V gene sequence: CDR1 MGHRA, CDR2 YSYEKL. J gave up 5 bases and V 1 base, and 2 bases lay outside the gene matches. The CDR3 length is 16 residues. The DNA of the CDR3 is TGCGCCAGCAGCCAAGCCGGGACTAGCGGGAACAATGAGCAGTTCTTC. Protein sequence: CASSQAGTSGNNEQFF.

This clone was observed a handful of times. The V gene is TRBV6-2 or TRBV6-3, the J gene TRBJ2-2; D not certain. The CDR3 covers 14 residues. With 2 bases removed from V and 6 bases from J, the gap between germline ends came to 10 bases. Germline V gives CDR1 MNHEY, CDR2 SVGEGT. The CDR3 bases are TGTGCCAGCAGTTACGCCCCCACATCCGGGGAGCTGTTTTTT. As protein: CASSYAPTSGELFF.

CDR3 in DNA: TGTGCCAGCAGCTATGGACTAGCGGGAGTGTCCGAGCAGTACTTC. Protein: CASSYGLAGVSEQYF. J is TRBJ2-7 and V is TRBV5-6; 13 nucleotides agree with TRBD2. The CDR3 sequence is 15 residues long. Losses at the gene ends were 3 bases for V and 6 bases for J; bases not matched to a gene: 6. Per germline, CDR1 SGHDT and CDR2 YYEEEE.

Details on this clone: Germline and junction disagree at one end, which may indicate a read error. In nucleotides, the CDR3 is TGTGCCAGCAGTCCCATAGGCAGGATTGATCCCTTC. Its protein product is CASSPIGRIDPF. V gene TRBV28 combines with J gene TRBJ2-7; D gene ambiguous. The germline V gene encodes CDR1 MDHEN and CDR2 SYDVKM. The CDR3 contains 12 residues.

This chain connects TRBV5-4 to TRBJ2-7; D call uncertain. The CDR3 contains 15 residues. Trimming cost V 2 bases and J 0 bases, with 12 bases left between them. From germline, CDR1 is SGHNT and CDR2 YYREEE (reference sequence). The CDR3 is CASSLVESRSYEQYF. As DNA, the CDR3 is TGTGCCAGCAGCTTAGTGGAGAGCCGCTCCTACGAGCAGTACTTC.

The chain recombines TRBV7-2 with TRBJ2-7; D might be TRBD2 (6 bases). Germline loops: CDR1 SGHTA, CDR2 FQGNSA. CDR3 length: 15 residues. V gave up 3 bases and J gave up 3 bases, with 15 bases separating them. CDR3 protein: CASSFGAGSNYEQYF. The CDR3 nucleotides are TGTGCCAGCAGCTTTGGGGCGGGATCGAACTACGAGCAGTACTTC.

The chain joins TRBV6-5 to TRBJ1-1; D gene ambiguous. V was clipped by 7 bases and J by 7 bases, with 10 bases between them. Germline V gene sequence: CDR1 MNHEY, CDR2 SVGAGI. This CDR3 has 11 amino acids. The CDR3 is CASNRGIEAFF. CDR3 in DNA: TGTGCCAGCAATCGCGGGATTGAAGCTTTCTTT.

The CDR3 bases are TGTGCCAGCAGCTTAGACGGGACAGTTAACTATGGCTACACCTTC. It yields the protein CASSLDGTVNYGYTF. J is TRBJ1-2 and V is TRBV11-2, with 7 positions matching TRBD1. CDR3 length equals 15 residues. Losses at the gene ends were 0 bases for V and 1 base for J; bases not matched to a gene: 2. CDR1 and CDR2 from the germline V gene are SGHAT and FQNNGV.